The 7 T cell receptor beta chains below all came from one sample that was sequenced in a study of cytomegalovirus exposure and HLA in healthy donors. Amplification used 60 Vbeta primers and 13 Jbeta primers. Method: immunoSEQ multiplex PCR; TCRdb's copy keeps in-frame clones and lacks some. Of about 200,000 clones in the sample, over 75% were seen once. Sequenced: PBMCs. All receptors derive from a male donor in good health and CMV-seronegative.

The chain combines TRBV19 with TRBJ2-5; D is perhaps TRBD2 (6 bases). Trimming cost V 5 bases and J 4 bases, with 20 bases left between them. Germline-derived CDR1 and CDR2 are LNHDA and SQIVND (reference sequence). The CDR3 length is 16 residues. CDR3 residues: CASSFTPSGGRETQYF. As DNA, the CDR3 is TGTGCCAGTAGTTTCACCCCCTCCGGGGGAAGAGAGACCCAGTACTTC.

In its sample, this clone was seen once. J is TRBJ1-3 and V is TRBV6-6; TRBD1 matches 8 bases. The germline V gene has CDR1 MNHNY and CDR2 SVGAGI (reference sequence). The J segment lost 7 bases and the V segment lost 7 bases, leaving 6 bases of the junction unmatched. The CDR3 runs to 13 residues. In DNA form, the CDR3 reads TGTGCCAGCACCGGTACAGGGGGGAACACCATATATTTT. As protein: CASTGTGGNTIYF.

The chain couples TRBV7-9 to TRBJ1-1; perhaps TRBD1 as D (5 bases). This CDR3 has 15 residues. CDR1 and CDR2 from the germline V gene are SEHNR and FQNEAQ (reference sequence). Trimming removed 2 bases from V and 4 bases from J, with 14 bases in between. The CDR3 DNA reads as TGTGCCAGCAGCTTATATATAGGGGTGACCACTGAAGCTTTCTTT. It encodes CASSLYIGVTTEAFF.

The V call is TRBV7-2, the J call TRBJ2-7; 7 bases map to TRBD1. The CDR3 runs to 13 residues. In germline, CDR1 is SGHTA, CDR2 FQGNSA. The V segment lost 1 base and the J segment 6 bases; nucleotides outside the gene matches: 3. The CDR3 bases are TGTGCCAGCAGCTTAGTCCCAGGGGGCGAGCAGTACTTC. It codes for CASSLVPGGEQYF. Using reference TRBV7-2 and TRBJ2-7 for the parts outside the CDR3, the full variable domain is GAGVSQSPSNKVTEKGKDVELRCDPISGHTALYWYRQSLGQGLEFLIYFQGNSAPDKSGLPSDRFSAERTGGSVSTLTIQRTQQEDSAVYLCASSLVPGGEQYFGPGTRLTVT.

This chain connects TRBV9 to TRBJ1-2; D is ambiguous. Germline V lookup: CDR1 SGDLS, CDR2 YYNGEE. The CDR3 runs to 11 residues. Trimming pared 3 bases from V and 8 bases from J, leaving 8 bases between. CDR3 sequence reads: CASSETHGYTF. Here the CDR3 DNA reads TGTGCCAGCAGCGAGACACACGGCTACACCTTC.

V usage is TRBV21-1 and J usage is TRBJ2-1; the table's D gene call, TRBD2, was not cross checked with the DNA. TRBV21-1 is an annotated pseudogene. This CDR3 region has 13 residues. CDR3 sequence: CASSKSFGGAEFF. DNA for the CDR3: TGTGCCAGCAGCAAAAGTTTCGGGGGGGCCGAGTTCTTC.

This clone was counted once. The chain links TRBV29-1 to TRBJ1-1; 8 bases match TRBD1. The CDR3 loop spans 14 amino acids. Germline V CDR1 and CDR2: SQVTM, ANQGSEA. V was pared by 4 bases and J by 7 bases, with 11 bases of the junction left unmatched. CDR3 amino acids: CSVAGQGWRGEAFF. The CDR3 DNA follows: TGCAGCGTTGCTGGACAGGGTTGGAGGGGTGAAGCTTTCTTT.